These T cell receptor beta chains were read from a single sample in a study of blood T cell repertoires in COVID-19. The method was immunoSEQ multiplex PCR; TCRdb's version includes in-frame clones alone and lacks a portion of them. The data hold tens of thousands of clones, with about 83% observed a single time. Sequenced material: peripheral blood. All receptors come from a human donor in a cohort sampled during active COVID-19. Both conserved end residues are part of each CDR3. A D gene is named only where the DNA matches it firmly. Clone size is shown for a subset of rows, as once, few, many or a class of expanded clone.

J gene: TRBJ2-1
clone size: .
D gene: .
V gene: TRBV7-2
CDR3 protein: CASSLRGDRSKNEQFF
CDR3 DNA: TGTGCCAGCAGCTTAAGGGGCGACAGGTCCAAAAATGAGCAGTTCTTC

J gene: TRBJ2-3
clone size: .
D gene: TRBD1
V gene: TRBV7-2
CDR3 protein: CASSSGTGFTDTQYF
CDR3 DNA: TGTGCCAGCAGCTCCGGGACAGGGTTTACAGATACGCAGTATTTT

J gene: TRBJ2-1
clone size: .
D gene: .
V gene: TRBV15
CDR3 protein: CATSRGGPPTYNEQFF
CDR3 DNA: TGTGCCACCAGCAGAGGGGGCCCGCCTACCTACAATGAGCAGTTCTTC

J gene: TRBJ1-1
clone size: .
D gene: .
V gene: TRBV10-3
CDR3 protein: CAISESVQAEAFF
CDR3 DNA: TGTGCCATCAGTGAGTCGGTGCAGGCCGAAGCTTTCTTT

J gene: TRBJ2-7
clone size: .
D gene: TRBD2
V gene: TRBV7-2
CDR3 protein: CASSPLAGGAFVYEQYF
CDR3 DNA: TGTGCCAGCAGCCCTTTAGCGGGAGGAGCCTTTGTCTACGAGCAGTACTTC

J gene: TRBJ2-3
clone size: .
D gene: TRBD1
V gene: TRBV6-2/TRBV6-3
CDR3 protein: CASSLDRGTQYF
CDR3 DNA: TGTGCCAGCAGTTTGGACAGGGGCACGCAGTATTTT

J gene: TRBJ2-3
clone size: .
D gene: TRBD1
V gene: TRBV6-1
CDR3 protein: CASSETLTGGTDTQYF
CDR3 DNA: TGTGCCAGCAGTGAAACTCTTACAGGGGGCACAGATACGCAGTATTTT

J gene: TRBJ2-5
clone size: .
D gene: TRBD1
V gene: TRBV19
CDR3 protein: CASSKGAGETQYF
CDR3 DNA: TGTGCCAGTAGTAAGGGGGCTGGAGAGACCCAGTACTTC

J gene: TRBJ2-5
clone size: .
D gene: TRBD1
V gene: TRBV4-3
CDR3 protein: CASSQDWVRGLGTQYF
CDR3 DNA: TGCGCCAGCAGCCAAGATTGGGTGAGGGGGCTCGGGACCCAGTACTTC

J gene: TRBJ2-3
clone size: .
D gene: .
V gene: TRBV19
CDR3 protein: CASSMRVSTDTQYF
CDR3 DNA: TGTGCCAGTAGTATGCGGGTTTCGACAGATACGCAGTATTTT

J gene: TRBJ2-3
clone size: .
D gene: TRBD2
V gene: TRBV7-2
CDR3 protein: CASSSDLAGGRRDTQYF
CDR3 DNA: TGTGCCAGCAGCTCAGACCTAGCGGGAGGGCGGAGAGATACGCAGTATTTT

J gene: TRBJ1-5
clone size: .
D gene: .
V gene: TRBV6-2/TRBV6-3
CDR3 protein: CASSLSGGKNQPQHF
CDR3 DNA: TGTGCCAGCAGTCTCTCGGGGGGTAAGAATCAGCCCCAGCATTTT

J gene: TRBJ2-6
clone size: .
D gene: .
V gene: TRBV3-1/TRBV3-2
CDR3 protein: CASSPLAVGANVLTF
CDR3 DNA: TGTGCCAGCAGCCCCTTGGCCGTGGGGGCCAACGTCCTGACTTTC

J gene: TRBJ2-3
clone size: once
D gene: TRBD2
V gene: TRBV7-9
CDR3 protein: CASSHSGSADTQYF
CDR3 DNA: TGTGCCAGCAGCCATAGCGGGAGTGCAGATACGCAGTATTTT

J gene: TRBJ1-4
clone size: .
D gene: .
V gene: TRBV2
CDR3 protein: CASSRGANNEKLFF
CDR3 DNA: TGTGCCAGCAGCCGGGGGGCTAATAATGAAAAACTGTTTTTT

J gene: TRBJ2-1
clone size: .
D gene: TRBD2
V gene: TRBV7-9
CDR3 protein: CASSPNRGGTYNEQFF
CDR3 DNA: TGTGCCAGCAGCCCAAACCGCGGGGGTACCTACAATGAGCAGTTCTTC